The clone carrying this TCR beta chain was found once. With V trimmed by 8 bases and J by 2 bases, 8 bases remained unmatched. The CDR3 sequence is 15 residues long. The germline gives CDR1 SGHTA, CDR2 FQGNSA. The data stem from a study of blood T cell repertoires in COVID-19. Study-level information: T cells, B-cell-depleted T cells, or PBMCs supplied cDNA or gDNA.

Libraries were prepared by immunoSEQ multiplex PCR; TCRdb keeps only in-frame clonotypes and omits some of them. This table holds about 150,000 clones, about 80% found once. The specimen sequenced was peripheral blood. This chain uses TRBV7-2 with TRBJ2-1; TRBD2 aligns across 8 bases. The clonotype comes from a woman aged 55-75 years with acute or convalescent COVID-19. The CDR3 nucleotides are TGTGCCAGCCGAAAGAGCGGGGGTCCCTACAATGAGCAGTTCTTC. This sequence encodes CASRKSGGPYNEQFF.